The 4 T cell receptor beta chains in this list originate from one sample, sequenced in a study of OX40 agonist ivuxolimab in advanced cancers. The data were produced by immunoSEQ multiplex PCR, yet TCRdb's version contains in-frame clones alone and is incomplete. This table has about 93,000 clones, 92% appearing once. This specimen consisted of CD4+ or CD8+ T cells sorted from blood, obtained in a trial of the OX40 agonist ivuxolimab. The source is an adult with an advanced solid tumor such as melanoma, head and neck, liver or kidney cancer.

CDR3 amino acids: CASTDRGLAKNIQYF. The CDR3, as DNA: TGTGCCAGCACAGACAGAGGGTTAGCCAAAAACATTCAGTACTTC. J is TRBJ2-4 and V is TRBV19; the D gene could be TRBD1 or TRBD2 (5 bases each). CDR1 is LNHDA and CDR2 is SQIVND in the germline V gene (reference sequence). V was cut by 9 bases and J by 0 bases, with 15 bases left in between. This CDR3 spans 15 amino acids.

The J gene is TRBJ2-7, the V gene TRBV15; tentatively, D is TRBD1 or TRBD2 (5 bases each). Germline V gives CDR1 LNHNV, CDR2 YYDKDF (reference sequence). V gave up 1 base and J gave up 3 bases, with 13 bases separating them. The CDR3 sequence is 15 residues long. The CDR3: CATSRGPTGGYEQYF. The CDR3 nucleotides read TGTGCCACCAGCAGAGGGCCTACTGGGGGCTACGAGCAGTACTTC.

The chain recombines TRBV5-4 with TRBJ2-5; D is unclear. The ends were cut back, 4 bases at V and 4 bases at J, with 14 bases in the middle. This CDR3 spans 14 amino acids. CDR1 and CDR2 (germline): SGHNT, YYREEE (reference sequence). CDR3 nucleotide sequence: TGTGCCAGCAGCCGACCCGGACGAAGAGAGACCCAGTACTTC. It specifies CASSRPGRRETQYF.

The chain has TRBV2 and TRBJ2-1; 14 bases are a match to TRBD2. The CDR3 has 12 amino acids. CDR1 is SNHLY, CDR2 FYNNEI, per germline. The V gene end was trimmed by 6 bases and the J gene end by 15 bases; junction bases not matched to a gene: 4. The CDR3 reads CASRGLAGEAFF. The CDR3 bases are TGTGCCAGCAGGGGACTAGCGGGAGAGGCGTTCTTC.